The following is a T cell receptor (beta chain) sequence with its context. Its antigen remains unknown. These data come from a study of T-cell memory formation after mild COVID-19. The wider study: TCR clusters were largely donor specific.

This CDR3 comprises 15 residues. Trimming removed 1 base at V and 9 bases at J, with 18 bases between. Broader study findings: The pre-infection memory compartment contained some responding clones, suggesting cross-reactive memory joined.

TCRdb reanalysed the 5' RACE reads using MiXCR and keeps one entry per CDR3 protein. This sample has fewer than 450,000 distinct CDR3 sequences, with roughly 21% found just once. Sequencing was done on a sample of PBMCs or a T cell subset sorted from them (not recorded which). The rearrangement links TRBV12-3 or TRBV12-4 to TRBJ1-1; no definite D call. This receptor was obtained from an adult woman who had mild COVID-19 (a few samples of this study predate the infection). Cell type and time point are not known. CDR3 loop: CASSLDVLRAKKAFF. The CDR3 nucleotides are TGTGCCAGCAGTTTAGATGTCCTAAGAGCCAAAAAAGCTTTCTTT.